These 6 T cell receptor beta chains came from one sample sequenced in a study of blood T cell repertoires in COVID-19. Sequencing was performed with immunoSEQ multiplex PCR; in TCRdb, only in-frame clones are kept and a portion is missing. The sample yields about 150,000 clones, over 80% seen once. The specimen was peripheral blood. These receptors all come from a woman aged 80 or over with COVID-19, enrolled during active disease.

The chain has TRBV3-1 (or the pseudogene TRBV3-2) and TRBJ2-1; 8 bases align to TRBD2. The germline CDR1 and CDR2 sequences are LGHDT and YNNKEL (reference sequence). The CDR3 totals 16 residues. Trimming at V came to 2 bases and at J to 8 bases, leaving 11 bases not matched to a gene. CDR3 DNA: TGTGCCAGCAGCCAAAACAGAGCGGGGGTGGGCGATGAGCAGTTCTTC. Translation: CASSQNRAGVGDEQFF.

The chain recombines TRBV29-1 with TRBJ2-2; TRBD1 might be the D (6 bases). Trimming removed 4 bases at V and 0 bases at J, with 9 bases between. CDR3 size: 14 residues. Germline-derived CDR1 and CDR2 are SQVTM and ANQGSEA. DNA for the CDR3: TGCAGCGTTGTGGACAGAACGAACACCGGGGAGCTGTTTTTT. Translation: CSVVDRTNTGELFF.

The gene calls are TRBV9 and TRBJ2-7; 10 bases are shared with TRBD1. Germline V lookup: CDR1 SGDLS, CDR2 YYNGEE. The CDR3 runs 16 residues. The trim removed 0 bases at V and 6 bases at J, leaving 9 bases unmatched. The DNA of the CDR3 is TGTGCCAGCAGCGTAGGATCCGGGACAGGGGTTACCGAGCAGTACTTC. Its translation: CASSVGSGTGVTEQYF.

DNA for the CDR3: TGTGCCAGCAGTGCAAGACGACAGGGAAACACCATATATTTT. It is translated as CASSARRQGNTIYF. V gene TRBV2 combines with J gene TRBJ1-3; D is perhaps TRBD1 (5 bases). Trimming left V 4 bases short and J 4 bases short, with 11 bases between. Germline CDR1 SNHLY, CDR2 FYNNEI. CDR3 length: 14 amino acids.

Written as DNA, the CDR3 is TGTGCCAGCACCCAGGCAGGGGAGGGCTACACCTTC. This translates into CASTQAGEGYTF. The chain employs TRBV6-5 and TRBJ1-2, with D possibly being TRBD1 (6 bases). Trimming pared 7 bases from V and 8 bases from J, leaving 14 bases between. CDR3 size: 12 residues. The germline V gene has CDR1 MNHEY and CDR2 SVGAGI.

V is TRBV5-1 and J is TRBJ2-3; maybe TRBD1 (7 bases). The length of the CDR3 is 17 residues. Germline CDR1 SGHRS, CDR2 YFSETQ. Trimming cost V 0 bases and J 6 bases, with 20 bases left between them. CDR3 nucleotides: TGCGCCAGCAGCTTGGGCCGGCAGGGGGGAGTGAGTGATACGCAGTATTTT. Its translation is CASSLGRQGGVSDTQYF.